Listed here are 17 T cell receptor beta chains from one sample, sequenced in a study of blood T cell repertoires in COVID-19. Here immunoSEQ multiplex PCR was the method, and the copy in TCRdb shows in-frame clones only, minus some. This sample yields a few hundred thousand clones, of which 89% are seen a single time; approximately 6.5% belongs to the top ten. The sample was peripheral blood. Every receptor here comes from a man aged 18 to 30 who had recovered from COVID-19.

The J gene is TRBJ2-1, the V gene TRBV6-6; D is perhaps TRBD1 (6 bases). V lost 5 bases and J 0 bases, leaving 11 bases between the germline ends. Germline CDR1 is MNHNY and CDR2 is SVGAGI (reference sequence). There are 15 residues in the CDR3. CDR3: CASSQRGSSYNEQFF. The CDR3 DNA reads as TGTGCCAGCAGTCAGAGGGGGAGCTCCTACAATGAGCAGTTCTTC.

The J gene is TRBJ2-3, the V gene TRBV27, with 10 nucleotides matching TRBD1. V lost 7 bases, J lost 5 bases, and 9 bases stayed unmatched. CDR3 length: 15 amino acids. In germline, CDR1 is MNHEY, CDR2 SMNVEV (reference sequence). The CDR3 region has the DNA TGTGCCAGCAAGGCCGCGGGACAGGGGAGAGATACGCAGTATTTT. Protein product: CASKAAGQGRDTQYF.

The chain joins TRBV19 to TRBJ1-1; TRBD1 aligns across 8 bases. CDR1 and CDR2 (germline): LNHDA, SQIVND (reference sequence). With 3 bases clipped from V and 5 bases from J, the junction kept 8 bases outside the gene matches. CDR3 length: 15 residues. The CDR3 loop reads CASSIQGASNTEAFF. The CDR3 DNA reads TGTGCCAGTAGTATTCAGGGGGCATCGAATACTGAAGCTTTCTTT.

This clone was seen once. The chain employs TRBV12-5 and TRBJ1-3, with D hard to call. V lost 1 base to trimming and J lost 0 bases, with 7 bases between them. This CDR3 spans 15 amino acids. Germline assignment: CDR1 LGHNT and CDR2 FRNRAP. The CDR3 loop reads CASGLGAGSGNTIYF. The CDR3 bases are TGTGCTAGTGGTTTGGGGGCAGGCTCTGGAAACACCATATATTTT. Drawing the rest from reference TRBV12-5 and TRBJ1-3, the complete variable domain is DARVTQTPRHKVTEMGQEVTMRCQPILGHNTVFWYRQTMMQGLELLAYFRNRAPLDDSGMPKDRFSAEMPDATLATLKIQPSEPRDSAVYFCASGLGAGSGNTIYFGEGSWLTVV.

The chain has TRBV10-3 and TRBJ2-2; D is perhaps TRBD1 (6 bases). The V end was cut by 11 bases, the J end by 3 bases, with 13 bases between. Germline V CDR1 and CDR2: ENHRY, SYGVKD. This CDR3 comprises 13 residues. This CDR3 is CASRGPDTGELFF. Here the CDR3 DNA reads TGTGCCTCCAGGGGCCCTGACACCGGGGAGCTGTTTTTT.

The chain uses TRBV7-9 and TRBJ2-1, with TRBD1 identical over 7 bases. The CDR3 has 14 residues. V dropped 1 base and J dropped 5; count of bases not matched to a gene: 2. CDR1 and CDR2 from the germline V gene are SEHNR and FQNEAQ (reference sequence). DNA of the CDR3: TGTGCCAGCAGCTTAGGGGACAGCAACAATGAGCAGTTCTTC. It yields the protein CASSLGDSNNEQFF.

The chain links TRBV15 to TRBJ1-2; 10 positions match TRBD1. This CDR3 region has 16 residues. J gave up 2 bases and V 1 base, and 4 bases lay outside the gene matches. From germline, CDR1 is LNHNV and CDR2 YYDKDF (reference sequence). CDR3 region: CATSRGPDRGNYGYTF. The CDR3 DNA follows: TGTGCCACCAGCAGAGGGCCGGACAGGGGGAACTATGGCTACACCTTC.

The gene calls are TRBV15 and TRBJ2-1, with a possible D match to TRBD2 (5 bases). The V gene lost 1 base and the J gene lost 9 bases, with 13 bases spanning the gap. CDR1 and CDR2 from the germline V gene are LNHNV and YYDKDF (reference sequence). This CDR3 is 14 amino acids long. CDR3 protein: CATSRAVALPEQFF. CDR3 nucleotides: TGTGCCACCAGCAGAGCAGTAGCGCTACCTGAGCAGTTCTTC.

The J gene is TRBJ2-5, the V gene TRBV19; 9 positions agree with TRBD1. Germline CDR1 is LNHDA and CDR2 is SQIVND (reference sequence). V trimming: 6 bases; J trimming: 4 bases; junction bases outside the gene matches: 9. The CDR3 has 15 amino acids. CDR3 bases: TGTGCCAGTAGCGCCCGAAACAGGGGGCCAGAGACCCAGTACTTC. This translates into CASSARNRGPETQYF.

The gene calls are TRBV12-3 or TRBV12-4 and TRBJ2-3, with no clear D. The V end was cut by 6 bases, the J end by 0 bases, with 7 bases between. The CDR3 runs 13 residues. The CDR3 is CASRSFSTDTQYF. CDR3 nucleotide sequence: TGTGCCAGCAGGTCCTTTAGCACAGATACGCAGTATTTT.

The chain joins TRBV11-2 to TRBJ2-1, with D unclear. CDR1 and CDR2 from the germline V gene are SGHAT and FQNNGV. The CDR3 runs to 15 residues. V was trimmed by 0 bases and J by 4 bases, leaving 10 bases between them. The CDR3 protein is CASSLEASTYNEQFF. CDR3 sequence (DNA): TGTGCCAGCAGCTTAGAGGCTAGTACTTACAATGAGCAGTTCTTC.

This chain links TRBV9 with TRBJ2-3, with D possibly matching TRBD2 (5 bases). The CDR3 length is 16 residues. CDR1 is SGDLS, CDR2 YYNGEE, per germline. V was cut by 0 bases and J by 0 bases, with 11 bases left in between. In DNA form, the CDR3 reads TGTGCCAGCAGCGTAGCGGGATCTTTTAGCACAGATACGCAGTATTTT. It specifies CASSVAGSFSTDTQYF.

The chain carries TRBV18 and TRBJ1-2; 9 bases fit TRBD1. The CDR3 length is 16 residues. The V gene's germline CDR1 is KGHSH and CDR2 LQKENI. Trimming cost V 3 bases and J 8 bases; bases outside gene matches: 13. CDR3 residues: CASSPGTTGTGNGYTF. CDR3 bases: TGTGCCAGCTCACCGGGGACTACCGGGACAGGGAACGGCTACACCTTC.

Worth noting for this clone: Within the sample, other DNA sequences also encode this same CDR3. The V call is TRBV7-9, the J call TRBJ2-1; D is ambiguous. Looked up from germline, CDR1 is SEHNR and CDR2 is FQNEAQ (reference sequence). CDR3 length equals 12 residues. Trimming removed 5 bases from V and 7 bases from J, with 9 bases in between. The CDR3 DNA is TGTGCCAGCAGCCCGGGTGGGAATGAGCAGTTCTTC. Protein: CASSPGGNEQFF.

J is TRBJ2-1 and V is TRBV5-1; the match to TRBD1 covers 7 bases. The CDR3 runs 12 residues. After removal of 5 bases from V and 8 bases from J, the junction contained 4 bases not matched to a gene. The germline V gene has CDR1 SGHRS and CDR2 YFSETQ. DNA for the CDR3: TGCGCCAGCAGAAAGGGGGCCGATGAGCAGTTCTTC. Amino acids: CASRKGADEQFF.

Details on this clone: The sample contains more than one DNA sequence encoding this CDR3. The J gene is TRBJ1-2, the V gene TRBV12-3 or TRBV12-4, with D possibly being TRBD1 (5 bases). The V end lost 5 bases, the J end lost 4 bases, and 11 bases lay between the germline ends. The CDR3 runs to 13 residues. CDR3 sequence: CASSPGLAYGYTF. CDR3 DNA sequence: TGTGCCAGCAGTCCGGGACTAGCCTATGGCTACACCTTC.

This clone was counted only a few times. The rearrangement joins TRBV5-3 to TRBJ1-4; D perhaps matches TRBD1 (5 bases). TRBV5-3 is annotated as an ORF whose role is uncertain. Trimming stripped 6 bases from V and 7 bases from J, with 16 bases between. The CDR3 has 14 amino acids. The CDR3 reads CARTRLRGSEKLFF. The CDR3 nucleotides read TGTGCCAGAACCCGGCTTCGGGGGAGTGAAAAACTGTTTTTT.